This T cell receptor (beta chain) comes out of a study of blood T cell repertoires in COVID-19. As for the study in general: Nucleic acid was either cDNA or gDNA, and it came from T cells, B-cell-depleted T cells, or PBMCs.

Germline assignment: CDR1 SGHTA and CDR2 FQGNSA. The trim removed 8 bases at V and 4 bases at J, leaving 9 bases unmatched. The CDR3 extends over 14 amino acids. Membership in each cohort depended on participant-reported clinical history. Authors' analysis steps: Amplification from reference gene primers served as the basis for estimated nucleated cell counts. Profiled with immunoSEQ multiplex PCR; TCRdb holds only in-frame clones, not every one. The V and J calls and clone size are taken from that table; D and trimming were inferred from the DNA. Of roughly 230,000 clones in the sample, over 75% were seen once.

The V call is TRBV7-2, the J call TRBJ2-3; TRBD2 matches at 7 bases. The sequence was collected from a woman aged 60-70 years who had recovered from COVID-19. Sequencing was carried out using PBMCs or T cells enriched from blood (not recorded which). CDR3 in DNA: TGTGCCAGCCGACCCGGGGGGTCTTCAGATACGCAGTATTTT. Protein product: CASRPGGSSDTQYF.